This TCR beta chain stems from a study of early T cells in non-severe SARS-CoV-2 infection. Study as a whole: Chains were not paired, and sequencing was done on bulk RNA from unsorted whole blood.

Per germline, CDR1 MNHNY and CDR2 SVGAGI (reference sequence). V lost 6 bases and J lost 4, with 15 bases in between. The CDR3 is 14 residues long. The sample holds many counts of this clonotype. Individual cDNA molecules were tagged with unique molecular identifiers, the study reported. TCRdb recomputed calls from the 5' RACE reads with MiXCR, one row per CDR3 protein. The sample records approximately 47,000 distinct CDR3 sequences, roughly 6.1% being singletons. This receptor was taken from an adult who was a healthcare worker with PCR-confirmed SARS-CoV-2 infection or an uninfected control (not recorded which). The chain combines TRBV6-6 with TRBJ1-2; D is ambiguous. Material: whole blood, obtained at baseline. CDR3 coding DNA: TGTGCCAGCAGCCCCGGTCGGGGTGTCTATGGCTACACCTTC. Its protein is CASSPGRGVYGYTF.